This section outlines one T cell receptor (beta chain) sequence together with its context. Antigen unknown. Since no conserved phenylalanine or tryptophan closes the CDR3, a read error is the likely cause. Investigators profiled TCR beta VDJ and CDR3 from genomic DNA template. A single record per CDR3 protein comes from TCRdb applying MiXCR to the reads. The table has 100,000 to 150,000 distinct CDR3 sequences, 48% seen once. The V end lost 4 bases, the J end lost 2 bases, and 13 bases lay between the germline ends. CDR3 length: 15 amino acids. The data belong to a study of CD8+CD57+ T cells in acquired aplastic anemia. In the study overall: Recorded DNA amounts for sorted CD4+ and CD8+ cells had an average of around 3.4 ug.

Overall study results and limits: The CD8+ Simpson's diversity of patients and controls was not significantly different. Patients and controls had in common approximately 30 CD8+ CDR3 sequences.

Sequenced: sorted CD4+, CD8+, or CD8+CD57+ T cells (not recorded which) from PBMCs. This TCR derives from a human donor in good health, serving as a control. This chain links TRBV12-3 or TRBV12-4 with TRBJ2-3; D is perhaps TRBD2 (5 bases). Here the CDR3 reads CASSYSGVATDTQYL. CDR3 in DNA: TGTGCCAGCAGTTACTCCGGGGTCGCCACAGATACGCAGTATCTT.